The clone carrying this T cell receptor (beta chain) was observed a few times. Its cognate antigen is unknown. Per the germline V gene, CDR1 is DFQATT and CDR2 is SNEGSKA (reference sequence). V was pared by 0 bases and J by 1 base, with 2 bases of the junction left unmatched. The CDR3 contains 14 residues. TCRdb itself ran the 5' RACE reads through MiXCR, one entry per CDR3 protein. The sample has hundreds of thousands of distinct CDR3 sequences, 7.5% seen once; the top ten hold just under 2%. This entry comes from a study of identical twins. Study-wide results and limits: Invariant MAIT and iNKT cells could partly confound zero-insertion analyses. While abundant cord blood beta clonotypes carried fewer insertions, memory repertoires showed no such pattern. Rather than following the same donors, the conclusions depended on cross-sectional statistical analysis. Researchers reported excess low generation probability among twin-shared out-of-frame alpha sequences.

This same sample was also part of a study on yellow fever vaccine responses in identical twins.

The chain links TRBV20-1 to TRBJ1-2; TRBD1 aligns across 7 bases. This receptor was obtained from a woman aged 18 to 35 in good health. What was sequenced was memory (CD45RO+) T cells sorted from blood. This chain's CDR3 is CSARDQGVNYGYTF. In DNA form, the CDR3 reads TGCAGTGCTAGAGATCAGGGGGTTAACTATGGCTACACCTTC.